This T cell receptor (beta chain) is drawn from a study of cytomegalovirus exposure and HLA in healthy donors. With 5 bases clipped from V and 6 bases from J, the junction kept 9 bases outside the gene matches. The CDR3 covers 14 residues. Germline CDR1 and CDR2: SEHNR and FQNEAQ (reference sequence). This PCR relied on a set of 60 Vbeta primers and 13 Jbeta primers. Method: immunoSEQ multiplex PCR; TCRdb's copy keeps in-frame clones and lacks some. The sample includes approximately 160,000 clones, 68% of them seen just once. General observations from the study: In a later analysis, across HLA loci, associated TCR counts were highest for DRB1, lowest for HLA-C. A later analysis reported that several of the most significant clusters appeared to be linked to common viral pathogens, among them Epstein-Barr virus. Indistinguishable V segments such as TRBV6-2 and TRBV6-3 were excluded.

This clone was seen more than once but under ten times. Its antigen is unknown. Sequenced: PBMCs. The genes are TRBV7-9 and TRBJ2-7; 8 nucleotides line up with TRBD1. The clonotype was recovered from a woman aged 40 to 50 in good health and CMV-seropositive. CDR3 loop: CASSPIGQGGEQYF. The CDR3 DNA follows: TGTGCCAGCAGCCCAATCGGACAGGGAGGCGAGCAGTACTTC.